Listed below are T cell receptor beta chains from one sample, sequenced in a study of shared clonotypes between healthy human individuals. The repertoire was sequenced with immunoSEQ multiplex PCR; TCRdb's copy has only in-frame clones and lacks some. The sample consists of some 2,500,000 clones, 80% to 95% of them appearing once. Sequencing was done on a sample of naive CD4+ T cells from PBMCs. The receptors originated from a man younger than 35 in good health. Some clones in this sample may be carry-over from other donors' samples. Each CDR3 is given with its conserved first and last residue. A D gene is named only where the DNA matches it firmly. Size is omitted from some rows. Given values are once, few, many or a class for expanded clones.

v_gene,d_gene,abundance,j_gene,CDR3nt,CDR3aa
TRBV7-3,TRBD1,.,TRBJ1-6,TGTGCCAGCAGCCGGGGACAGTCTAATTCACCCCTCCACTTT,CASSRGQSNSPLHF
TRBV9,TRBD2,.,TRBJ2-1,TGTGCCAGCAGCGCGGCTAGCGGGAGACCCTACAATGAGCAGTTCTTC,CASSAASGRPYNEQFF
TRBV19,.,.,TRBJ1-3,TGTGCCAGTAGTCCGGCAGACGCTGGAAACACCATATATTTT,CASSPADAGNTIYF
TRBV10-1,.,.,TRBJ1-2,TGCGCCAGCAGTGGGGACGGTCGGGATGGCTACACCTTC,CASSGDGRDGYTF
TRBV18,.,.,TRBJ2-7,TGTGCCAGCTCACCAGGCGCTTCAGAGAGTTACGAGCAGTACTTC,CASSPGASESYEQYF
TRBV10-1,TRBD2,.,TRBJ2-3,TGCGCCAGCAGCAGACTAGCGGGAGAGGGGGTAGATACGCAGTATTTT,CASSRLAGEGVDTQYF
TRBV9,TRBD2,.,TRBJ2-5,TGTGCCAGCAGCGTAGATGCGGGAGGGCAAGAGACCCAGTACTTC,CASSVDAGGQETQYF
TRBV7-9,TRBD1,.,TRBJ2-5,TGTGCCAGCAGCGCGGCTCGATTGACCGGGACAGGGATCCAAGAGACCCAGTACTTC,CASSAARLTGTGIQETQYF
TRBV15,.,.,TRBJ2-7,TGTGCCACCAGCAGAGGAGGGGGGTACCACTCCTACGAGCAGTACTTC,CATSRGGGYHSYEQYF
TRBV5-1,.,.,TRBJ1-3,TGCGCCAGCAGCTTGGTTGGGGGGCTCTCTGGAAACACCATATATTTT,CASSLVGGLSGNTIYF
TRBV18,TRBD1,.,TRBJ1-1,TGTGCCAGCTCACCGAGACAGGGTGGGAGCACTGAAGCTTTCTTT,CASSPRQGGSTEAFF
TRBV6-1,.,.,TRBJ2-1,TGTGCCAGCACTTTAACAGGGATCTCCTACAATGAGCAGTTCTTC,CASTLTGISYNEQFF
TRBV21-1,.,.,TRBJ2-5,TGTGCCAGCAGCAAAGGGGGGACAGGAAAAGAGACCCAGTACTTC,CASSKGGTGKETQYF
TRBV5-1,TRBD1,.,TRBJ1-3,TGCGCCAGCAGCTTGGTCGGCACGACAGGGGAGGACACCATATATTTT,CASSLVGTTGEDTIYF
TRBV7-2,TRBD1,.,TRBJ2-7,TGTGCCAGCAGCCTACAGGGACAGTGGACCTACGAGCAGTACTTC,CASSLQGQWTYEQYF
TRBV7-8,TRBD1,.,TRBJ1-1,TGTGCCAGCAGCTCTGACAGGGGGCAGTGGAGCACTGAAGCTTTCTTT,CASSSDRGQWSTEAFF
TRBV4-1,TRBD2,.,TRBJ2-5,TGCGCCAGCAGCCTCGCGACCATAAGGGGCCTAGCGGGAGAAGAGACCCAGTACTTC,CASSLATIRGLAGEETQYF
TRBV19,.,.,TRBJ2-7,TGTGCCAGTAGTAGAAGGGTCTCCTACGAGCAGTACTTC,CASSRRVSYEQYF
TRBV28,.,.,TRBJ2-7,TGTGCCAGCAGCCTCCCAGGGCAGAGTTACTACGAGCAGTACTTC,CASSLPGQSYYEQYF
TRBV4-1,.,.,TRBJ2-5,TGCGCCAGCAGCCAAGGACTTGTAGCACAAGAGACCCAGTACTTC,CASSQGLVAQETQYF
TRBV29-1,.,.,TRBJ2-7,TGCAGCGGCCAAACCCAGTACGAGCAGTACTTC,CSGQTQYEQYF
TRBV27,TRBD2,.,TRBJ2-1,TGTGCCAGCAGTTTAGGCGGGAGGGCAAGCAATGAGCAGTTCTTC,CASSLGGRASNEQFF
TRBV10-3,TRBD1,.,TRBJ2-7,TGTGCCATCGGGGACAGGGCACGCGAGCAGTACTTC,CAIGDRAREQYF
TRBV5-4,TRBD1,.,TRBJ1-1,TGTGCCAGCAGCGCTGCCCGGGACAGGGCCACTGAAGCTTTCTTT,CASSAARDRATEAFF
TRBV5-4,TRBD2,.,TRBJ2-3,TGTGCCGGGGGACTAGGGGGAACGCAGTATTTT,CAGGLGGTQYF
TRBV7-9,.,.,TRBJ1-6,TGTGCCAGCAGCTGGAGGGGTAGCTCCTATAATTCACCCCTCCACTTT,CASSWRGSSYNSPLHF
TRBV5-6,TRBD1,.,TRBJ1-2,TGTGCCAGCAGCTTAGAAACAGGGGTCTATGGCTACACCTTC,CASSLETGVYGYTF
TRBV30,TRBD1,.,TRBJ2-7,TGTGCCGGACAGGGAGATCTCTACGAGCAGTACTTC,CAGQGDLYEQYF
TRBV4-2,.,.,TRBJ1-5,TGTGCCAGCAGCCAAGATTTGCGTTTTTTTCCGGGACAACCTGTGGAAGATCAGCCCCAGCATTTT,CASSQDLRFFPGQPVEDQPQHF
TRBV29-1,TRBD2,once,TRBJ2-5,TGCAGCGTTTACTCCATAGCGGGAGAGACCCAGTACTTC,CSVYSIAGETQYF
TRBV30,.,.,TRBJ1-1,TGTGCCTGGAGTGTATCATCGGTGAACACTGAAGCTTTCTTT,CAWSVSSVNTEAFF
TRBV5-5,.,.,TRBJ2-4,TGTGCCAGCAGCACTGGGCTAGCCAAAAACATTCAGTACTTC,CASSTGLAKNIQYF
TRBV14,.,.,TRBJ2-3,TGTGCCAGCAGCCAAGCCCCTGGCCCCCGCGGTCTAGATACGCAGTATTTT,CASSQAPGPRGLDTQYF
TRBV30,.,once,TRBJ2-3,TGTGCCTGGAGTGTAATGGCGGGATCAGATACGCAGTATTTT,CAWSVMAGSDTQYF
TRBV9,.,.,TRBJ2-7,TGTGCCAGCAGCGTAGGACAGGTCCGGGACTACGAGCAGTACTTC,CASSVGQVRDYEQYF
TRBV5-4,.,.,TRBJ2-2,TGTGCCAGCAGCTTTAGGGCAGGGACCACCGGGGAGCTGTTTTTT,CASSFRAGTTGELFF
TRBV28,.,.,TRBJ2-1,TGTGCCAGCAGTTTTCTGTGGCGGGCCAATGAGCAGTTCTTC,CASSFLWRANEQFF
TRBV7-8,.,.,TRBJ2-1,TGTGCCAGCAGCATACAGCCGGATGAGCAGTTCTTC,CASSIQPDEQFF
TRBV5-6,TRBD1,.,TRBJ2-1,TGTGCCAGCAGCTGGGGAACCACAGGGGGCGATGAGCAGTTCTTC,CASSWGTTGGDEQFF
TRBV6-4,.,.,TRBJ2-1,TGTGCCAGCAGTGACGATTGGAGGGGGTACAATGAGCAGTTCTTC,CASSDDWRGYNEQFF
TRBV7-2,.,.,TRBJ1-5,TGTGCCAGCAGCTTAGCTCTGGGAGGCGATCAGCCCCAGCATTTT,CASSLALGGDQPQHF
TRBV25-1,.,.,TRBJ1-1,TGTGCCAGCAGGAGGGGTCGGACTGAAGCTTTCTTT,CASRRGRTEAFF
TRBV10-3,.,.,TRBJ1-5,TGTGCCATCAGTGATGGGAATCAGCCCCAGCATTTT,CAISDGNQPQHF
TRBV5-1,.,.,TRBJ2-3,TGCGCCAGCACGAATACGGAGGGCCCCTTGAGCACAGATACGCAGTATTTT,CASTNTEGPLSTDTQYF
TRBV19,TRBD1,few,TRBJ1-1,TGTGCCAGCCTAAACAGGGGGACTGAAGCTTTCTTT,CASLNRGTEAFF
TRBV19,.,.,TRBJ2-1,TGTGCCAGTTCGGTGTTAGCGGCGGCGTACAATGAGCAGTTCTTC,CASSVLAAAYNEQFF
TRBV7-9,.,.,TRBJ2-2,TGTGCCAGCAGCTTCCGGGCCTCGAAAATGGTGGCCGGGGAGCTGTTTTTT,CASSFRASKMVAGELFF
TRBV4-1,.,.,TRBJ2-3,TGCGCCAGCAGCCAAGATCAGCAGGTCGGGAGTAGAAATACGCAGTATTTT,CASSQDQQVGSRNTQYF
TRBV18,.,.,TRBJ2-2,TGTGCCAGCTCACGGGGAAACGGGGAGCTGTTTTTT,CASSRGNGELFF
TRBV19,.,once,TRBJ1-2,TGTGCCAGTAGTATAGGTCCGGAGCCAGTCTATGGCTACACCTTC,CASSIGPEPVYGYTF
TRBV18,.,.,TRBJ1-2,TGTGCCAGCTCACCAGCGGGGACGGAGTATGGCTACACCTTC,CASSPAGTEYGYTF
TRBV28,TRBD1,.,TRBJ2-1,TGTGCGCTTGGACAGGGGGCCTGGGGTGAGCAGTTCTTC,CALGQGAWGEQFF
TRBV6-1,TRBD1,.,TRBJ1-2,TGTGCCAGCAGTAATCCGGGCCCGACAGGGGGCTACACCTTC,CASSNPGPTGGYTF
TRBV6-6,TRBD1,.,TRBJ1-1,TGTGCCAGCAGTTACGGTACAGGGGTCCAGTACACTGAAGCTTTCTTT,CASSYGTGVQYTEAFF
TRBV2,.,.,TRBJ1-2,TGTGCCAGCAGTTCATACAGCCCTCCCTATGGCTACACCTTC,CASSSYSPPYGYTF